This is a list of T cell receptor beta chains from one sample in a study of blood T cell repertoires in COVID-19. Profiled with immunoSEQ multiplex PCR; TCRdb holds only in-frame clones, not every one. The sample has fewer than 700,000 clones; less than 90% are singletons. Sequenced material: peripheral blood. All receptors come from a woman between 50 and 59 years old with COVID-19, enrolled during active disease. The CDR3 runs from the conserved cysteine through the conserved F or W.

TRBJ1-6	TRBV5-4	CASSFDRGGSPLHF
TRBJ1-1	TRBV7-9	CASNPGQASEAFF
TRBJ2-4	TRBV25-1	CASNPSGTGDIQYF
TRBJ2-7	TRBV7-2	CASSPIQAYEQYF
TRBJ1-3	TRBV5-1	CASSQGLGGNTIYF
TRBJ2-7	TRBV10-3	CAISDRTGSYEQYF
TRBJ2-7	TRBV10-2	CATDGAGEQYF
TRBJ1-5	TRBV19	CASSLGQGWTQPQHF
TRBJ2-3	TRBV5-1	CASSSGQGLTTDTQYF
TRBJ2-7	TRBV19	CASSIGPGDGYEQYF
TRBJ2-2	TRBV5-4	CASSFQGANTGELFF
TRBJ2-7	TRBV3-1/TRBV3-2	CASSQDTGAGAIYEQYF
TRBJ2-1	TRBV27	CASKGLGDNEQFF
TRBJ1-5	TRBV7-2	CASSQEGQANQPQHF
TRBJ1-4	TRBV6-5	CASRGRMLEGKLFF
TRBJ2-5	TRBV29-1	CSVEGGDQETQYF
TRBJ1-5	TRBV28	CASSFLGNQPQHF
TRBJ2-7	TRBV2	CASSERASGGFEQYF
TRBJ1-2	TRBV5-1	CASSPRRGPGDGYTF
TRBJ1-1	TRBV7-8	CASSLYAGGTEAFF
TRBJ2-1	TRBV11-2	CASSPYNEQFF
TRBJ1-4	TRBV5-4	CASTPGGASNEKLFF
TRBJ2-3	TRBV11-2	CASSLGPRGGGDTQYF
TRBJ1-6	TRBV2	CASSGRDSNSPLHF
TRBJ2-1	TRBV18	CASSPGLAGGSLEFF
TRBJ1-1	TRBV19	CASSYQSDTEAFF
TRBJ2-5	TRBV29-1	CSVESLEETQYF
TRBJ2-6	TRBV19	CASSIATGAGANVLTF
TRBJ1-1	TRBV11-2	CASSLQGSFEAFF
TRBJ2-3	TRBV19	CASSLAGGTDTQYF
TRBJ1-5	TRBV5-1	CASSLDGRQPQHF
TRBJ2-1	TRBV9	CASSAAGGWGNEQFF
TRBJ1-2	TRBV7-8	CASSRGTAYGYTF
TRBJ2-3	TRBV7-2	CASSLGSGTNTQYF
TRBJ2-3	TRBV19	CASTPRGGGAGDTQYF
TRBJ1-1	TRBV9	CASTRGPGRNTEAFF
TRBJ2-3	TRBV12-5	CASGLVLAGSTDTQYF
TRBJ2-2	TRBV7-7	CASSVQSNTGELFF
TRBJ1-4	TRBV18	CASSPPGGDSFF
TRBJ2-7	TRBV9	CASSVEASGATYEQYF
TRBJ1-5	TRBV3-1/TRBV3-2	CASSQRTGLPPQPQHF
TRBJ2-7	TRBV11-2	CASSLLAGGYEQYF
TRBJ2-3	TRBV3-1/TRBV3-2	CASSPQRGGSDTQYF
TRBJ1-1	TRBV2	CASNRDRGRGAYTEAFF
TRBJ1-5	TRBV7-9	CASSSTGESWHF
TRBJ1-4	TRBV6-5	CASLGAVEGKLFF
TRBJ2-2	TRBV28	CASNSNPGELFF
TRBJ2-7	TRBV7-9	CASSLGLSYEQYF
TRBJ2-5	TRBV6-5	CASRSDSYQETQYF
TRBJ1-2	TRBV10-3	CAISESQGARGYTF
TRBJ1-6	TRBV9	CASSGGGGEPLHF
TRBJ1-1	TRBV6-5	CASSYHTGGGTEAFF
TRBJ2-7	TRBV6-5	CASRLKWTAYEQYF
TRBJ1-2	TRBV6-5	CASSRGGGRADGYTF
TRBJ2-7	TRBV19	CASRRMDRQSYEQYF
TRBJ2-6	TRBV27	CASRGTGGFGANVLTF
TRBJ2-2	TRBV12-2	CSGGLRNTGELFF
TRBJ1-1	TRBV7-9	CASSLEREAFF
TRBJ1-5	TRBV5-4	CASSYEGQPQHF